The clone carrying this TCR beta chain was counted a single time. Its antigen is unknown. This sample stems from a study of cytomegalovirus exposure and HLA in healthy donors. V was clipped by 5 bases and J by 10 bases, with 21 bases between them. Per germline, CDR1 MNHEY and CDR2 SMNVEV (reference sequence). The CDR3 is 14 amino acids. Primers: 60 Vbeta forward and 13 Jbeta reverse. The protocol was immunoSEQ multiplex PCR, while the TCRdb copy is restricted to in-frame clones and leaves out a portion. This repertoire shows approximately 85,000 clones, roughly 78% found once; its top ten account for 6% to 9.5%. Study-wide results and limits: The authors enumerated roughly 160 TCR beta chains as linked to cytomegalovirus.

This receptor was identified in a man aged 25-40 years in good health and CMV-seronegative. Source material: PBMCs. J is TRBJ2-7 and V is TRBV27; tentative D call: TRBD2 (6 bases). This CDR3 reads CASSGAGTPTHQYF. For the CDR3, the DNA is TGTGCCAGCAGTGGCGCCGGGACTCCCACGCATCAGTACTTC.